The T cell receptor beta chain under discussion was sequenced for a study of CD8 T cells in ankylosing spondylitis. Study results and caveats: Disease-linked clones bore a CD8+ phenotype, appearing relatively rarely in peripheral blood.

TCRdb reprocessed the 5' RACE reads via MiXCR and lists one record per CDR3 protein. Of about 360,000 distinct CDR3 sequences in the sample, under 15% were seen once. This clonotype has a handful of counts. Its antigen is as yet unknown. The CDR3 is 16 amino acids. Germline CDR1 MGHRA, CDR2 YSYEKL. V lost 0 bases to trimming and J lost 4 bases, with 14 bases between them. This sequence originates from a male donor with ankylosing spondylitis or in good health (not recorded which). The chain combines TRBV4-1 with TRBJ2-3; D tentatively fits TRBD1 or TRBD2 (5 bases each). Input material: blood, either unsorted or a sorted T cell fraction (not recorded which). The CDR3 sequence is CASSQERGVSADTQYF. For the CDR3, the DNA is TGCGCCAGCAGCCAAGAAAGGGGAGTCTCGGCAGATACGCAGTATTTT.